One TCR beta chain is described in this entry. The sample belongs to a study of blood T cell repertoires in COVID-19. The method was immunoSEQ multiplex PCR; TCRdb's version includes in-frame clones alone and lacks a portion of them. The table includes about 77,000 clones, roughly 76% detected once. The V gene end was trimmed by 4 bases and the J gene end by 6 bases; junction bases not matched to a gene: 7. This CDR3 comprises 14 residues. The germline CDR1 and CDR2 sequences are SGHVS and FNYEAQ. The receptor comes from a man aged 70 or older with active or convalescent COVID-19. This chain joins TRBV7-6 and TRBJ2-7, with 9 positions matching TRBD1. Sequenced sample: peripheral blood. This CDR3 is CASSSGQGVSEQYF. CDR3 bases: TGTGCCAGCAGCTCGGGACAGGGTGTGAGCGAGCAGTACTTC.